This passage covers 6 T cell receptor beta chains from one sample sequenced in a study of radiation and T cells in renal cell carcinoma. Sample time point: blood 2 weeks post-SBRT. Treatment defined: 15 Gy SBRT to primary tumor, nephrectomy 4 weeks later. Assay: immunoSEQ multiplex PCR; the TCRdb copy retains only in-frame clones and omits some. This sample has 120,000 or so clones, with 75% to 85% found just once. The sequencing used blood, collected from a patient whose treatment included radiotherapy and nephrectomy. These receptors were taken from a woman in her sixties with renal cell carcinoma.

The rearrangement uses TRBV5-4 and TRBJ2-2; 7 bases agree with TRBD1. CDR3 size: 15 residues. The V and J ends lost 0 bases and 8 bases, in that order; junction bases with no gene match: 7. Germline V CDR1 and CDR2: SGHNT, YYREEE (reference sequence). This CDR3 reads CASSLGDRSGGELFF. The CDR3 DNA sequence: TGTGCCAGCAGCTTGGGGGACAGATCGGGTGGGGAGCTGTTTTTT.

V gene TRBV4-2 combines with J gene TRBJ2-7; 13 nucleotides align to TRBD2. Germline loops: CDR1 LGHNA, CDR2 YNFKEQ. This CDR3 is built from 17 residues. Trimming at V came to 4 bases and at J to 4 bases, leaving 10 bases not matched to a gene. CDR3 DNA: TGTGCCAGCAGCCCCCATGGACTAGCGGGAGTTGGGTACGAGCAGTACTTC. This codes for CASSPHGLAGVGYEQYF.

The chain is built from TRBV6-1 and TRBJ2-7; 10 nucleotides agree with TRBD1. The V gene's germline CDR1 is MNHNS and CDR2 SASEGT. V gave up 6 bases and J gave up 3 bases; unmatched junction bases: 2. The CDR3 has 13 residues. The CDR3 here is CASRGQGLYEQYF. For the CDR3, the DNA is TGTGCCAGCAGGGGACAGGGGCTCTACGAGCAGTACTTC.

The chain has TRBV5-1 and TRBJ2-7; TRBD2 is a possible D gene (5 bases). CDR3 length: 13 amino acids. Germline V gene lookup returns CDR1 SGHRS and CDR2 YFSETQ. Trimming pared 4 bases from V and 2 bases from J, leaving 10 bases between. CDR3 coding DNA: TGCGCCAGCAGCGGACCGGGAACCTACGAGCAGTACTTC. Encoded protein: CASSGPGTYEQYF.

This sequence joins TRBV19 and TRBJ2-1; D is uncertain. The V gene lost 2 bases and the J gene lost 2 bases, with 16 bases spanning the gap. The CDR3 runs to 17 residues. Germline V gives CDR1 LNHDA, CDR2 SQIVND (reference sequence). In DNA form, the CDR3 reads TGTGCCAGTAGTATATTGCCCCCGGCAGATCCCTACAATGAGCAGTTCTTC. Translating gives CASSILPPADPYNEQFF.

This clone has only one observation. The rearrangement links TRBV5-6 to TRBJ1-4; D not resolved. V was cut by 2 bases and J by 6 bases, with 8 bases left in between. This CDR3 is built from 13 residues. Germline CDR1 is SGHDT and CDR2 is YYEEEE. CDR3 protein: CASSFAGDEKLFF. The CDR3 bases are TGTGCCAGCAGCTTTGCTGGAGATGAAAAACTGTTTTTT.